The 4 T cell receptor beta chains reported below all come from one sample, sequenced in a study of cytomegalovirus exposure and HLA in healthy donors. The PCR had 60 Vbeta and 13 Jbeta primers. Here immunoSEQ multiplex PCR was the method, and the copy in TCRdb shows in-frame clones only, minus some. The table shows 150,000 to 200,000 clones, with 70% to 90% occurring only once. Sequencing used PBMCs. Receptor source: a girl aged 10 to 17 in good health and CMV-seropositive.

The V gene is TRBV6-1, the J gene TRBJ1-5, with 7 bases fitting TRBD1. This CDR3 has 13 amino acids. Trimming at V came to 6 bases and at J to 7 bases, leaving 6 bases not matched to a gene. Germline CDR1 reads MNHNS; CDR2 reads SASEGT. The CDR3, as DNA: TGTGCCAGCAGACGGGACAGCAGCCAGCCCCAGCATTTT. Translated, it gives CASRRDSSQPQHF.

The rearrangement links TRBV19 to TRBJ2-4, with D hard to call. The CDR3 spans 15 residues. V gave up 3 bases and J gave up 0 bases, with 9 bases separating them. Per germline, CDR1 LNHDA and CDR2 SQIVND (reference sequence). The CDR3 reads CASSIGRLAKNIQYF. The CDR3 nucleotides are TGTGCCAGTAGTATCGGCAGACTAGCCAAAAACATTCAGTACTTC.

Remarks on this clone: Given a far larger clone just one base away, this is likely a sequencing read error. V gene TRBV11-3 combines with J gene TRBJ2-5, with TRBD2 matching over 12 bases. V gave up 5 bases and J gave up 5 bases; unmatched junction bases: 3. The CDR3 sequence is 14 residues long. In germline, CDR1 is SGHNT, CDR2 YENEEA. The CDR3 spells CASSDGLAGETQYF. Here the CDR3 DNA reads TGTGCCAGCAGCGATGGACTAGCGGGGGAGACCCAGTACTTC.

CDR3 amino acids: CASSPPGTGVNEQYF. CDR3 sequence (DNA): TGTGCCAGCTCCCCCCCCGGGACAGGAGTAAACGAGCAGTACTTC. The chain carries TRBV7-9 and TRBJ2-7; 8 bases match TRBD1. Germline V gene sequence: CDR1 SEHNR, CDR2 FQNEAQ (reference sequence). The CDR3 is made up of 15 amino acids. Trimming cost V 8 bases and J 5 bases; bases outside gene matches: 14.